The 28 T cell receptor beta chains presented below share a single source sample, sequenced in a study of blood T cell repertoires in COVID-19. This table comes from immunoSEQ multiplex PCR, and its TCRdb copy is limited to in-frame clones, with some not included. There are approximately 120,000 clones in the sample; 84% occur only once, and roughly 6.5% lies in the top ten. Sequenced material: peripheral blood. These receptors all come from a woman aged 50 to 60 with acute or convalescent COVID-19.

This clone was observed a single time. The genes are TRBV11-2 and TRBJ2-1; TRBD1 is a possible D gene (5 bases). The CDR3 is made up of 12 amino acids. Germline CDR1 is SGHAT and CDR2 is FQNNGV. CDR3 loop: CVTGQGYNEQFF. Written as DNA, the CDR3 is TGTGTCACAGGTCAGGGATACAATGAGCAGTTCTTC. The full variable domain, its missing parts supplied by reference TRBV11-2 and TRBJ2-1, is EAGVAQSPRYKIIEKRQSVAFWCNPISGHATLYWYQQILGQGPKLLIQFQNNGVVDDSQLPKDRFSAERLKGVDSTLKIQPAKLEDSAVYLCVTGQGYNEQFFGPGTRLTVL.

The chain has TRBV2 and TRBJ1-3, with no clear D. The CDR3 runs 17 residues. The germline V gene has CDR1 SNHLY and CDR2 FYNNEI. Deletions cut 4 bases from V and 0 bases from J, with 16 bases between. In DNA form, the CDR3 reads TGTGCCAGCAGTGCCCCCGACGGAGGGCGCTCTGGAAACACCATATATTTT. The encoded protein is CASSAPDGGRSGNTIYF.

This rearrangement joins TRBV6-5 to TRBJ1-3; 8 bases map to TRBD1. V lost 6 bases, J lost 0 bases, and 4 bases stayed unmatched. The CDR3 has 15 residues. The V gene's germline CDR1 is MNHEY and CDR2 SVGAGI. The DNA of the CDR3 is TGTGCCAGCAGAACGGACAGGGTCTCTGGAAACACCATATATTTT. Translating gives CASRTDRVSGNTIYF.

The chain carries TRBV13 and TRBJ2-7; 9 nucleotides agree with TRBD1. The V gene end was trimmed by 3 bases and the J gene end by 7 bases; junction bases not matched to a gene: 10. The CDR3 contains 15 residues. Germline CDR1 reads PRHDT; CDR2 reads FYEKMQ (reference sequence). The CDR3 DNA sequence: TGTGCCAGCAGCTTCTCCCCGGGACAGGGAAGTGAGCAGTACTTC. Residues: CASSFSPGQGSEQYF.

This chain joins TRBV5-5 and TRBJ2-1; possible D gene TRBD1, 6 bases. Germline V gene data show CDR1 as SGHKS and CDR2 as YYEKEE (reference sequence). The CDR3 length is 13 residues. Trimming removed 3 bases at V and 6 bases at J, with 10 bases between. The CDR3 DNA is TGTGCCAGCAGCTCATCACAGGGCAATGAGCAGTTCTTC. Translating it yields CASSSSQGNEQFF.

The chain employs TRBV19 and TRBJ1-5; 9 bases align to TRBD1. The CDR3 is 16 residues long. Trimming at V came to 3 bases and at J to 11 bases, leaving 14 bases not matched to a gene. CDR1 LNHDA and CDR2 SQIVND come from the germline V gene (reference sequence). CDR3 sequence reads: CASSILGQGVLASQHF. In DNA, the CDR3 is TGTGCCAGTAGTATCTTGGGACAGGGAGTTCTAGCGTCCCAGCATTTT. The full variable domain, rest sourced from reference TRBV19 and TRBJ1-5, is DGGITQSPKYLFRKEGQNVTLSCEQNLNHDAMYWYRQDPGQGLRLIYYSQIVNDFQKGDIAEGYSVSREKKESFPLTVTSAQKNPTAFYLCASSILGQGVLASQHFGDGTRLSIL.

The chain has TRBV3-1 (or the pseudogene TRBV3-2) and TRBJ1-6; perhaps TRBD1 as D (5 bases). The V end lost 1 base, the J end lost 4 bases, and 17 bases lay between the germline ends. There are 18 residues in the CDR3. CDR1 and CDR2 from the germline V gene are LGHDT and YNNKEL (reference sequence). CDR3 coding DNA: TGTGCCAGCAGCCAAGTCACAGGCAGGGTGGGTTATAATTCACCCCTCCACTTT. Translated: CASSQVTGRVGYNSPLHF.

The rearrangement uses TRBV28 and TRBJ1-1; tentative D call: TRBD1 (5 bases). This CDR3 spans 13 amino acids. Germline lookup yields CDR1 MDHEN and CDR2 SYDVKM. Trimming stripped 7 bases from V and 8 bases from J, with 17 bases between. The CDR3 region has the DNA TGTGCCAGCACCGAAAAGTGGCGGGGGGAAGCTTTCTTT. Protein: CASTEKWRGEAFF.

This clone was detected only a few times. V is TRBV14 and J is TRBJ1-5, with TRBD1 identical over 10 bases. This CDR3 has 15 amino acids. Germline V gene data show CDR1 as SGHDN and CDR2 as FVKESK. The J segment lost 4 bases and the V segment lost 4 bases, leaving 4 bases of the junction unmatched. CDR3 coding DNA: TGTGCCAGCAGCCTTGGACAGGGGGTTAATCAGCCCCAGCATTTT. Its translation: CASSLGQGVNQPQHF.

This chain links TRBV5-1 with TRBJ2-7; D remains unclear. V was cut by 4 bases and J by 7 bases, with 18 bases left in between. In germline, CDR1 is SGHRS, CDR2 YFSETQ. This CDR3 comprises 14 residues. CDR3 sequence (DNA): TGCGCCAGCAGCCCGAGTGGGCAAGGTAGAGAGCAGTACTTC. Translation: CASSPSGQGREQYF.

V and J are TRBV24-1 and TRBJ2-6; D is possibly TRBD1 (5 bases). With 4 bases removed from V and 1 base from J, the gap between germline ends came to 10 bases. The CDR3 contains 16 residues. The germline V gene encodes CDR1 KGHDR and CDR2 SFDVKD. The CDR3 loop is CATSDRPGSGANVLTF. The CDR3 nucleotides are TGTGCCACCAGTGACCGTCCAGGGTCTGGGGCCAACGTCCTGACTTTC.

The genes are TRBV6-6 and TRBJ1-5; the match to TRBD1 covers 7 bases. CDR3 length: 16 amino acids. Unmatched junction bases numbered 5, after V lost 2 bases and J lost 1 base. The germline V gene has CDR1 MNHNY and CDR2 SVGAGI (reference sequence). The CDR3 region has the DNA TGTGCCAGCAGTTACCTGACAGGGACAAGCAATCAGCCCCAGCATTTT. Translated: CASSYLTGTSNQPQHF.

The genes are TRBV6-5 and TRBJ1-6; D gene uncertain. CDR1 is MNHEY and CDR2 is SVGAGI in the germline V gene. The CDR3 runs to 15 residues. Trimming cost V 7 bases and J 1 base, with 11 bases left between them. The CDR3 region has the DNA TGTGCCAGCAAACGCGGGGAATCCTATAATTCACCCCTCCACTTT. Amino acids: CASKRGESYNSPLHF.

The gene calls are TRBV9 and TRBJ2-3; D remains ambiguous. Trimming cost V 2 bases and J 0 bases, with 4 bases left between them. The CDR3 runs to 13 residues. Germline V lookup: CDR1 SGDLS, CDR2 YYNGEE. CDR3 sequence reads: CASSVLSTDTQYF. The CDR3 nucleotides read TGTGCCAGCAGCGTGCTAAGCACAGATACGCAGTATTTT. The full variable domain, its missing parts supplied by reference TRBV9 and TRBJ2-3, is DSGVTQTPKHLITATGQRVTLRCSPRSGDLSVYWYQQSLDQGLQFLIQYYNGEERAKGNILERFSAQQFPDLHSELNLSSLELGDSALYFCASSVLSTDTQYFGPGTRLTVL.

The CDR3 protein is CASSQAGETQYF. The CDR3 nucleotides are TGTGCCAGCAGCCAAGCGGGGGAGACCCAGTACTTC. The chain combines TRBV4-2 with TRBJ2-5, with a weak D call TRBD2 (5 bases). The CDR3 covers 12 residues. V was cut by 1 base and J by 5 bases, with 5 bases left in between. Per the germline V gene, CDR1 is LGHNA and CDR2 is YNFKEQ.

The CDR3 loop reads CASSHFRRSDGGSGDGYTF. DNA for the CDR3: TGTGCCAGCAGCCATTTCCGACGGTCCGATGGGGGGTCCGGGGATGGCTACACCTTC. The chain uses TRBV14 and TRBJ1-2, with D possibly being TRBD1 (5 bases). Trimming shortened V by 3 bases and J by 6 bases, and 29 bases separated the two germline ends. CDR1 is SGHDN and CDR2 is FVKESK in the germline V gene. This CDR3 region has 19 residues.

Comment on this clone: Distinct nucleotide sequences in the sample also encode this CDR3. The V call is TRBV10-3, the J call TRBJ2-5; 10 positions match TRBD1. CDR1 is ENHRY and CDR2 is SYGVKD in the germline V gene. The CDR3 has 13 residues. The J segment lost 5 bases and the V segment lost 8 bases, leaving 5 bases of the junction unmatched. DNA of the CDR3: TGTGCCATCTCCGGGACAGGGGTGGAGACCCAGTACTTC. It specifies CAISGTGVETQYF.

V usage is TRBV7-8 and J usage is TRBJ2-2, with TRBD1 matching 7 bases. This CDR3 has 15 residues. The V gene's germline CDR1 is SGHVS and CDR2 FQNEAQ. V was pared by 1 base and J by 1 base, with 0 bases of the junction left unmatched. CDR3 DNA: TGTGCCAGCAGCTTAGGGACAGGGAACACCGGGGAGCTGTTTTTT. Translating gives CASSLGTGNTGELFF.

The rearrangement joins TRBV30 to TRBJ1-1; D gene ambiguous. The CDR3 runs 14 residues. With 3 bases removed from V and 1 base from J, the gap between germline ends came to 12 bases. CDR1 is GTSNPN and CDR2 is SVGIG in the germline V gene (reference sequence). The CDR3 region is CAWSRLRGNTEAFF. The CDR3 coding sequence is TGTGCCTGGAGCCGGCTTCGGGGGAACACTGAAGCTTTCTTT.

DNA of the CDR3: TGTGCCAGCTCACCACCTGCTAGCGGATACACAGATACGCAGTATTTT. This sequence encodes CASSPPASGYTDTQYF. This chain uses TRBV18 with TRBJ2-3; 7 bases are a match to TRBD2. CDR3 length equals 16 residues. Unmatched junction bases numbered 5, after V lost 0 bases and J lost 2 bases. Germline values: CDR1 KGHSH, CDR2 LQKENI.

The genes are TRBV5-1 and TRBJ2-1, with 8 bases fitting TRBD1. CDR3 length equals 15 residues. Germline V gene data show CDR1 as SGHRS and CDR2 as YFSETQ. V dropped 1 base and J dropped 1; count of bases not matched to a gene: 1. CDR3 nucleotide sequence: TGCGCCAGCAGCTTGAGGACAGGGTCCTACAATGAGCAGTTCTTC. It yields the protein CASSLRTGSYNEQFF.

This chain connects TRBV27 to TRBJ1-1; a possible D gene is TRBD1 (5 bases). Germline V lookup: CDR1 MNHEY, CDR2 SMNVEV (reference sequence). CDR3 length equals 13 residues. The V gene lost 4 bases and the J gene lost 0 bases, with 6 bases spanning the gap. CDR3 nucleotide sequence: TGTGCCAGCAGTTCAGGGTTGAACACTGAAGCTTTCTTT. Translated, it gives CASSSGLNTEAFF.

The chain has TRBV7-3 and TRBJ2-2; D remains unclear. V shed 3 bases and J shed 1 base, with 6 bases lying between them. The CDR3 totals 14 residues. Looked up from germline, CDR1 is SGHTA and CDR2 is FQGTGA. The CDR3 here is CASSLTMNTGELFF. The CDR3 region has the DNA TGTGCCAGCAGCTTGACAATGAACACCGGGGAGCTGTTTTTT.

This chain uses TRBV13 with TRBJ2-1; tentatively, D is TRBD2 (5 bases). This CDR3 is 15 amino acids long. V lost 0 bases, J lost 0 bases, and 6 bases lay in between. CDR1 and CDR2 from the germline V gene are PRHDT and FYEKMQ (reference sequence). The CDR3, as DNA: TGTGCCAGCAGCTTAGGGAGGGACTCCTACAATGAGCAGTTCTTC. This codes for CASSLGRDSYNEQFF.

The chain combines TRBV5-1 with TRBJ2-2; the match to TRBD1 covers 8 bases. V dropped 4 bases and J dropped 1; count of bases not matched to a gene: 6. The CDR3 spans 16 residues. Germline loops: CDR1 SGHRS, CDR2 YFSETQ. CDR3 protein: CASSHPGQENTGELFF. Written as DNA, the CDR3 is TGCGCCAGCAGCCATCCGGGACAGGAGAACACCGGGGAGCTGTTTTTT.

This sequence joins TRBV25-1 and TRBJ2-7; a weak D match, TRBD1 (5 bases). The germline V gene encodes CDR1 MGHDK and CDR2 SYGVNS. CDR3 size: 16 residues. V shed 7 bases and J shed 0 bases, with 19 bases lying between them. The CDR3 region has the DNA TGTGCCAGCACCGAACTCTCAGGGATGAGCTCCTACGAGCAGTACTTC. Its translation is CASTELSGMSSYEQYF.

The V call is TRBV5-8, the J call TRBJ1-4, with 7 bases identical to TRBD1. Germline CDR1 reads SGHTS; CDR2 reads YDEGEE. V shed 2 bases, J shed 4 bases, and the junction held 2 bases outside the gene matches. The CDR3 consists of 14 residues. This CDR3 reads CASSLGDSNEKLFF. For the CDR3, the DNA is TGTGCCAGCAGCTTAGGGGACAGTAATGAAAAACTGTTTTTT.

V usage is TRBV5-1 and J usage is TRBJ1-2, with D perhaps matching TRBD1 (6 bases). Germline V CDR1 and CDR2: SGHRS, YFSETQ. V lost 7 bases, J lost 3 bases, and 13 bases lay in between. The CDR3 has 13 amino acids. The CDR3 sequence: CASRQDTDYGYTF. The CDR3 DNA reads as TGCGCCAGCCGACAGGACACGGACTATGGCTACACCTTC.